A single sample gave rise to the 28 T cell receptor beta chains below, sequenced in a study of regulatory T cells in long-lasting Graves disease. As to time point: persistent/refractory GD, antithyroid drugs over 5 years with positive TRAb. From PBMCs, RNA was extracted and then used to make the TCR library. Relying on iRepertoire HTBI primers and Arm-PCR of CDR3 regions, the team built TCR beta libraries. MiXCR, applied by TCRdb to the multiplex PCR reads, yields one record per CDR3 protein. This table holds roughly 490,000 distinct CDR3 sequences, under 25% found once. Specimen: peripheral blood mononuclear cells (PBMCs), collected when the disease was refractory, from a patient treated with antithyroid drugs. The receptor set was obtained from a female donor with Graves disease.

This clonotype was seen many times. The chain joins TRBV2 to TRBJ2-5; TRBD1 matches at 7 bases. This CDR3 comprises 16 residues. Unmatched junction bases numbered 12, after V lost 7 bases and J lost 1 base. Germline CDR1 SNHLY, CDR2 FYNNEI. CDR3 sequence (DNA): TGTGCCAGCAACGGTGCTACAGGGGCCCCCCAAGAGACCCAGTACTTC. This sequence encodes CASNGATGAPQETQYF.

As to this clonotype: A much more abundant neighbour one base away suggests this may be a read error. V is TRBV3-1 and J is TRBJ1-4, with D unclear. Germline V gives CDR1 LGHDT, CDR2 YNNKEL (reference sequence). The length of the CDR3 is 12 residues. Between the trimmed V and J ends, which lost 1 base and 10 bases, there was a span of 7 bases. CDR3 in amino acids: CASSQATGKLFF. The CDR3 bases are TGTGCCAGCAGCCAAGCAACGGGAAAACTGTTTTTT.

The chain joins TRBV30 to TRBJ1-1, with 9 positions matching TRBD1. This CDR3 has 16 residues. In germline, CDR1 is GTSNPN, CDR2 SVGIG (reference sequence). J was trimmed by 4 bases and V by 2 bases; bases with no gene match: 11. DNA of the CDR3: TGTGCCTGGAGTCCCCCTGACAGGGGGAGGGGCACTGAAGCTTTCTTT. Amino acids: CAWSPPDRGRGTEAFF.

The CDR3 DNA is TGTGCCAGCAGTCGGGACAGAATCAACGAGCAGTACTTC. Translating gives CASSRDRINEQYF. The chain couples TRBV6-1 to TRBJ2-7; 7 bases fit TRBD1. Germline V gene sequence: CDR1 MNHNS, CDR2 SASEGT. CDR3 length: 13 amino acids. With V trimmed by 5 bases and J by 5 bases, 6 bases remained unmatched.

This clonotype was detected a few times. The chain carries TRBV6-5 and TRBJ1-6; D is ambiguous. The CDR3 is made up of 13 amino acids. Germline CDR1 is MNHEY and CDR2 is SVGAGI. With 4 bases removed from V and 8 bases from J, the gap between germline ends came to 9 bases. The chain's CDR3 is CASSWEVDSPLHF. CDR3 bases: TGTGCCAGCAGTTGGGAGGTTGATTCACCCCTCCACTTT.

A few counts support this clonotype. The V call is TRBV7-9, the J call TRBJ2-7; TRBD2 agrees at 10 bases. The CDR3 extends over 16 amino acids. V lost 5 bases, J lost 6 bases, and 13 bases stayed unmatched. Germline assignment: CDR1 SEHNR and CDR2 FQNEAQ (reference sequence). CDR3 sequence (DNA): TGTGCCAGCAGCCCCCAAGGGGGTCTAGCGGGAGTCGAGCAGTACTTC. This translates into CASSPQGGLAGVEQYF.

As to this clonotype: A read error may be the cause here, since a much bigger clone is one base away. A read error is likely, as this CDR3 ends without the conserved phenylalanine or tryptophan. The CDR3 is CASSLTKWGLSNQPQHS. CDR3 DNA sequence: TGTGCCAGCAGTTTAACCAAGTGGGGCCTTAGCAATCAGCCCCAGCATTCT. The rearrangement uses TRBV28 and TRBJ1-5; D might be TRBD1 (5 bases). Germline CDR1 is MDHEN and CDR2 is SYDVKM. V was trimmed by 2 bases and J by 0 bases, leaving 14 bases between them. CDR3 length equals 17 residues.

Details on this clonotype: Since a much larger clone is just one base distant, this may be a read error. The V call is TRBV6-5, the J call TRBJ1-2, with TRBD1 matching over 7 bases. The CDR3 sequence is 13 residues long. CDR1 and CDR2 (germline): MNHEY, SVGAGI. The junction had 3 bases not matched to a gene; V was cut back by 2 bases and J by 6 bases. DNA of the CDR3: TGTGCCAGCAGTTACGCAGGGGGAGATGGCTACACCTTC. Translated, it gives CASSYAGGDGYTF.

This chain links TRBV3-1 with TRBJ2-7; 10 bases match TRBD2. The V segment lost 0 bases and the J segment 9 bases; nucleotides outside the gene matches: 11. Germline CDR1 is LGHDT and CDR2 is YNNKEL (reference sequence). This CDR3 has 16 amino acids. CDR3 sequence (DNA): TGTGCCAGCAGCCAAGATCCGCTAGCGGGAGATCTTGGGCAGTACTTC. The encoded protein is CASSQDPLAGDLGQYF.

In DNA, the CDR3 is TGTGCCACCTCCAGGGGGCAAGGTGCGGATACGCAGTATTTT. Protein sequence: CATSRGQGADTQYF. This chain joins TRBV19 and TRBJ2-3; 8 bases match TRBD1. Germline CDR1 and CDR2: LNHDA and SQIVND (reference sequence). The CDR3 spans 14 residues. V shed 10 bases and J 6 bases; nucleotides not matched to a gene: 12.

The chain joins TRBV19 to TRBJ1-6, with D possibly matching TRBD1 (5 bases). The V gene's germline CDR1 is LNHDA and CDR2 SQIVND (reference sequence). CDR3 length: 14 amino acids. Trimming cost V 5 bases and J 14 bases, with 19 bases left between them. CDR3 in DNA: TGTGCCAGTAGTGGTCAGGCCCGGGGGTGGACCCTCCACTTT. Its translation is CASSGQARGWTLHF.

Ten or more counts support this clonotype. CDR3 bases: TGTGCCAGCAGCAGAAGCATCCTTGAGGAGCAGTACTTC. It specifies CASSRSILEEQYF. The chain has TRBV6-2 or TRBV6-3 and TRBJ2-7; D is undetermined. Germline V lookup: CDR1 MNHEY, CDR2 SVGEGT. The CDR3 runs to 13 residues. V was shortened by 6 bases and J by 7 bases, with 16 bases between the two germline ends.

This clonotype was found a few times. One end of the junction is discordant with germline, which a read error may explain. The rearrangement uses TRBV7-2 and TRBJ2-2, with D possibly matching TRBD2 (6 bases). Germline V CDR1 and CDR2: SGHTA, FQGNSA. The CDR3 is 13 amino acids. CDR3 in DNA: TGTGCCAGCAGGCCAGAGGATGCCGGGGGGCTGTTTTTT. The encoded protein is CASRPEDAGGLFF.

This clonotype was counted only a few times. The rearrangement links TRBV20-1 to TRBJ1-5; no clear D gene. This CDR3 region has 13 residues. CDR1 is DFQATT, CDR2 SNEGSKA, per germline (reference sequence). V was cut by 6 bases and J by 3 bases, with 12 bases left in between. The DNA of the CDR3 is TGCAGTGCCCGGACGGCCAACAATCAGCCCCAGCATTTT. As protein: CSARTANNQPQHF.

The rearrangement joins TRBV6-2 or TRBV6-3 to TRBJ1-2; unclear D gene. CDR3 length equals 18 residues. The germline gives CDR1 MNHEY, CDR2 SVGEGT. The V end was cut by 8 bases, the J end by 7 bases, with 32 bases between. CDR3 region: CASARAVVTHSEGGGYTF. CDR3 sequence (DNA): TGTGCCAGCGCCCGTGCAGTAGTAACTCACTCCGAAGGTGGTGGCTACACCTTC.

The chain recombines TRBV20-1 with TRBJ2-1; 10 nucleotides match TRBD2. The CDR3 consists of 17 residues. The germline V gene has CDR1 DFQATT and CDR2 SNEGSKA (reference sequence). The V gene end was trimmed by 0 bases and the J gene end by 6 bases; junction bases not matched to a gene: 11. The CDR3 protein is CSARDQFGTSVLNEQFF. DNA of the CDR3: TGCAGTGCTAGAGATCAGTTTGGGACTAGCGTACTCAATGAGCAGTTCTTC.

This clonotype was counted many times. The chain couples TRBV10-3 to TRBJ1-1; D gene ambiguous. Trimming cost V 0 bases and J 11 bases, with 13 bases left between them. In germline, CDR1 is ENHRY, CDR2 SYGVKD. The CDR3 length is 13 residues. CDR3 region: CAISESSSQEAFF. The CDR3 nucleotides read TGTGCCATCAGTGAGTCGAGTTCCCAGGAGGCTTTCTTT.

This chain uses TRBV2 with TRBJ2-7; 12 bases map to TRBD1. CDR3 length: 15 residues. The germline V gene has CDR1 SNHLY and CDR2 FYNNEI. The trim removed 6 bases at V and 5 bases at J, leaving 8 bases unmatched. This chain's CDR3 is CASRGGTGGGNEQYF. CDR3 sequence (DNA): TGTGCCAGCAGAGGAGGGACAGGGGGCGGGAACGAGCAGTACTTC.

This clonotype has a count of ten or more. V gene TRBV6-5 combines with J gene TRBJ1-1, with D possibly being TRBD1 (5 bases). Germline CDR1 MNHEY, CDR2 SVGAGI. The CDR3 has 15 residues. Trimming pared 4 bases from V and 1 base from J, leaving 13 bases between. As DNA, the CDR3 is TGTGCCAGCAGTTCCGCCGGGGCCGGGAACACTGAAGCTTTCTTT. It specifies CASSSAGAGNTEAFF.

Concerning this clonotype: This may stem from a read error, because a much larger clone lies one nucleotide away. This chain connects TRBV7-3 to TRBJ2-7, with 10 bases aligning to TRBD1. This CDR3 region has 14 residues. The V gene end was trimmed by 5 bases and the J gene end by 3 bases; junction bases not matched to a gene: 4. The germline gives CDR1 SGHTA, CDR2 FQGTGA. This CDR3 reads CASSVGQGGYEQYF. In DNA, the CDR3 is TGTGCCAGCAGCGTCGGACAGGGGGGCTACGAGCAGTACTTC.

The table lists this clonotype with a few counts. The chain carries TRBV30 and TRBJ2-5; D gene uncertain. The V end lost 2 bases, the J end lost 4 bases, and 5 bases lay between the germline ends. The germline V gene encodes CDR1 GTSNPN and CDR2 SVGIG (reference sequence). This CDR3 region has 11 residues. The CDR3 sequence: CAWSPGETQYF. The CDR3, as DNA: TGTGCCTGGAGTCCCGGAGAGACCCAGTACTTC.

This clonotype was seen many times. This chain uses TRBV20-1 with TRBJ2-5, with TRBD2 matching over 9 bases. The germline V gene has CDR1 DFQATT and CDR2 SNEGSKA (reference sequence). The V and J ends lost 0 bases and 5 bases, in that order; junction bases with no gene match: 10. CDR3 size: 16 residues. The CDR3 DNA reads as TGCAGTGCTAGAGATATGGTAGCGGGAGTGTCTGAGACCCAGTACTTC. It translates to CSARDMVAGVSETQYF.

This clonotype showed up many times. V gene TRBV5-1 combines with J gene TRBJ1-1; no clear D. Deletions cut 0 bases from V and 4 bases from J, with 7 bases between. The V gene's germline CDR1 is SGHRS and CDR2 YFSETQ. The CDR3 spans 13 residues. The chain's CDR3 is CASSLGVTTEAFF. The CDR3 DNA follows: TGCGCCAGCAGCTTGGGGGTAACCACTGAAGCTTTCTTT.

This clonotype was seen at least ten times. The chain employs TRBV20-1 and TRBJ1-2, with a tentative D call TRBD1 (5 bases). With 3 bases removed from V and 7 bases from J, the gap between germline ends came to 12 bases. The CDR3 is made up of 12 amino acids. Germline CDR1 and CDR2: DFQATT and SNEGSKA (reference sequence). CDR3 sequence: CSARVVGVGYTF. The CDR3 bases are TGCAGTGCTAGGGTGGTAGGGGTTGGCTACACCTTC.

Many counts were recorded for this clonotype. The chain has TRBV2 and TRBJ1-1, with D possibly being TRBD1 (5 bases). Looked up from germline, CDR1 is SNHLY and CDR2 is FYNNEI. This CDR3 comprises 14 residues. Trimming pared 8 bases from V and 1 base from J, leaving 14 bases between. The CDR3 DNA reads TGTGCCAGCGGAGAAGTGACAGCGAACACTGAAGCTTTCTTT. Amino acids: CASGEVTANTEAFF.

This chain connects TRBV3-1 to TRBJ2-5; the D is unclear. V was trimmed by 0 bases and J by 5 bases, leaving 10 bases between them. In germline, CDR1 is LGHDT, CDR2 YNNKEL (reference sequence). This CDR3 spans 14 amino acids. The DNA for the CDR3 is TGTGCCAGCAGCCAAGATACGGCTAGGGAGACCCAGTACTTC. Translated: CASSQDTARETQYF.

As regards this clonotype: This may come from a read error, since a much larger clone is one base off. The chain uses TRBV6-2 or TRBV6-3 and TRBJ1-5, with D maybe TRBD1 (6 bases). The germline V and J ends were trimmed by 8 bases and 2 bases, with 25 bases remaining between them. The V gene's germline CDR1 is MNHEY and CDR2 SVGEGT. This CDR3 comprises 18 residues. The CDR3 DNA reads as TGTGCCAGCGGTGGCGCCGGGACAACCCATGGGGGCAATCAGCCCCAGCATTTT. This gives the protein CASGGAGTTHGGNQPQHF.

The chain carries TRBV6-2 or TRBV6-3 and TRBJ2-4; no clear D. The germline V and J ends were trimmed by 2 bases and 1 base, with 6 bases remaining between them. In germline, CDR1 is MNHEY, CDR2 SVGEGT. The CDR3 is made up of 14 amino acids. The CDR3 sequence is CASSYQGAKNIQYF. The DNA for the CDR3 is TGTGCCAGCAGTTACCAAGGGGCCAAAAACATTCAGTACTTC.